One sample yielded the 25 T cell receptor beta chains listed below, sequenced in a study of T-cell memory formation after mild COVID-19. One entry per CDR3 protein, called by TCRdb with MiXCR from the 5' RACE reads. The sample has about 430,000 distinct CDR3 sequences, roughly 26% seen once. The source material was PBMCs or a T cell subset sorted from them (not recorded which). Receptor source: an adult woman who had mild COVID-19 (a few samples of this study predate the infection). Cell type and time point are not known.

The V and J genes are TRBV10-3 and TRBJ2-2; 10 bases are shared with TRBD1. CDR3 length: 14 amino acids. CDR1 and CDR2 (germline): ENHRY, SYGVKD. Trimming cost V 6 bases and J 5 bases; bases outside gene matches: 3. The CDR3 DNA reads as TGTGCCATCAGAGGGACAGGGGTTACCGGGGAGCTGTTTTTT. The encoded protein is CAIRGTGVTGELFF.

This clonotype was detected only a few times. V is TRBV11-3 and J is TRBJ2-3; 8 positions match TRBD1. V dropped 4 bases and J dropped 2; count of bases not matched to a gene: 8. The CDR3 covers 16 residues. From germline, CDR1 is SGHNT and CDR2 YENEEA. The CDR3 region is CASSSRPGQATDTQYF. CDR3 coding DNA: TGTGCCAGCAGCTCGAGGCCGGGACAGGCCACAGATACGCAGTATTTT.

The gene calls are TRBV3-1 and TRBJ2-3; 7 positions agree with TRBD2. The CDR3 has 15 amino acids. CDR1 is LGHDT, CDR2 YNNKEL, per germline (reference sequence). After removal of 4 bases from V and 3 bases from J, the junction contained 7 bases not matched to a gene. CDR3 amino acids: CASSPGGSGTDTQYF. CDR3 DNA sequence: TGTGCCAGCAGCCCAGGCGGGAGCGGGACAGATACGCAGTATTTT.

The chain uses TRBV4-2 and TRBJ1-1; D unresolved. Trimming took off 1 base at V and 0 bases at J, with 6 bases between the two ends. This CDR3 is built from 14 residues. Germline CDR1 LGHNA, CDR2 YNFKEQ. CDR3 DNA: TGTGCCAGCAGCCAAGCGGAGATGAACACTGAAGCTTTCTTT. Translation: CASSQAEMNTEAFF.

J is TRBJ1-1 and V is TRBV29-1; tentative D call: TRBD1 (6 bases). CDR3 length: 17 amino acids. Trimming cost V 6 bases and J 0 bases, with 23 bases left between them. Per the germline V gene, CDR1 is SQVTM and CDR2 is ANQGSEA. CDR3 nucleotide sequence: TGCAGCGTACAGGGCCAAGAAGGGGCCCGAATGAACACTGAAGCTTTCTTT. This encodes CSVQGQEGARMNTEAFF.

This sequence joins TRBV9 and TRBJ2-7; 10 positions agree with TRBD1. Per the germline V gene, CDR1 is SGDLS and CDR2 is YYNGEE. The length of the CDR3 is 14 residues. J gave up 9 bases and V 2 bases, and 8 bases lay outside the gene matches. This chain's CDR3 is CASSVSGTGDVQYF. The DNA for the CDR3 is TGTGCCAGCAGCGTCTCCGGGACAGGGGATGTGCAGTACTTC.

This clonotype was seen only a few times. The chain recombines TRBV7-9 with TRBJ2-5; tentatively, D is TRBD2 (6 bases). Looked up from germline, CDR1 is SEHNR and CDR2 is FQNEAQ (reference sequence). V was cut by 1 base and J by 3 bases, with 12 bases left in between. There are 15 residues in the CDR3. The CDR3 nucleotides are TGTGCCAGCAGCTTAGTCGGAGGGGCGAAAGAGACCCAGTACTTC. Its translation: CASSLVGGAKETQYF.

This clonotype was observed a handful of times. The chain combines TRBV19 with TRBJ2-7; 15 bases are shared with TRBD2. With V trimmed by 5 bases and J by 4 bases, 9 bases remained unmatched. The germline gives CDR1 LNHDA, CDR2 SQIVND (reference sequence). There are 17 residues in the CDR3. The CDR3 reads CASSSRTSGRAWYEQYF. The CDR3 coding sequence is TGTGCCAGTAGTTCCAGGACTAGCGGGAGGGCCTGGTACGAGCAGTACTTC.

This clonotype has more than one count but fewer than ten. The rearrangement joins TRBV29-1 to TRBJ1-1; D is possibly TRBD1 (5 bases). Trimming took 8 bases from V and 0 from J, leaving 13 bases between them. The CDR3 loop spans 13 amino acids. Germline V lookup: CDR1 SQVTM, CDR2 ANQGSEA. CDR3 protein: CSLGQDMNTEAFF. DNA of the CDR3: TGCAGCCTAGGGCAGGACATGAACACTGAAGCTTTCTTT.

The chain links TRBV5-1 to TRBJ1-5; D may be TRBD1 (6 bases). Germline CDR1 reads SGHRS; CDR2 reads YFSETQ. This CDR3 is 15 amino acids long. V dropped 4 bases and J dropped 6 bases, with 17 bases sitting between them. The CDR3 sequence is CASSPGTEGGQPQHF. The CDR3 DNA reads TGCGCCAGCAGCCCCGGGACGGAGGGGGGTCAGCCCCAGCATTTT.

This clonotype has a handful of counts. The chain joins TRBV5-5 to TRBJ2-3; 8 positions agree with TRBD2. V was pared by 4 bases and J by 4 bases, with 5 bases of the junction left unmatched. CDR1 SGHKS and CDR2 YYEKEE come from the germline V gene (reference sequence). This CDR3 is built from 14 residues. CDR3 nucleotide sequence: TGTGCCAGCAGCCGTCGGGGGGGGGCAGATACGCAGTATTTT. Its protein is CASSRRGGADTQYF. Full variable domain (rest looked up from reference TRBV5-5 and TRBJ2-3): DAGVTQSPTHLIKTRGQQVTLRCSPISGHKSVSWYQQVLGQGPQFIFQYYEKEERGRGNFPDRFSARQFPNYSSELNVNALLLGDSALYLCASSRRGGADTQYFGPGTRLTVL.

There are a few counts of this clonotype. The V gene is TRBV15, the J gene TRBJ2-1, with 13 bases identical to TRBD2. The CDR3 is 18 amino acids. The germline CDR1 and CDR2 sequences are LNHNV and YYDKDF (reference sequence). V gave up 0 bases and J gave up 1 base; unmatched junction bases: 3. The CDR3 is CATSRERGLAGSYNEQFF. The DNA for the CDR3 is TGTGCCACCAGCAGAGAGAGGGGACTAGCGGGATCCTACAATGAGCAGTTCTTC.

This clonotype appeared a few times. The CDR3, as DNA: TGTGCCAGCAGCGTCCTCCAAAATCCCTACAATGAGCAGTTCTTC. Amino acid sequence: CASSVLQNPYNEQFF. The V gene is TRBV9, the J gene TRBJ2-1; no reliable D call. Germline V lookup: CDR1 SGDLS, CDR2 YYNGEE. CDR3 length equals 15 residues. V dropped 2 bases and J dropped 2 bases, with 11 bases sitting between them.

The chain has TRBV27 and TRBJ2-3; D remains ambiguous. Trimming removed 1 base at V and 4 bases at J, with 12 bases between. CDR3 size: 15 residues. Germline CDR1 reads MNHEY; CDR2 reads SMNVEV (reference sequence). DNA of the CDR3: TGTGCCAGCAGTTTATTTCCGAGTGGAGCAGATACGCAGTATTTT. The encoded protein is CASSLFPSGADTQYF.

The chain combines TRBV5-6 with TRBJ2-5, with TRBD1 as a possible D gene (6 bases). The CDR3 is 13 amino acids. Germline CDR1 SGHDT, CDR2 YYEEEE. V was clipped by 2 bases and J by 3 bases, with 8 bases between them. Written as DNA, the CDR3 is TGTGCCAGCAGCTTAGAGGGGGAAGAGACCCAGTACTTC. This sequence encodes CASSLEGEETQYF.

This clonotype was observed a few times. The chain recombines TRBV2 with TRBJ2-3; 10 nucleotides line up with TRBD2. Trimming took 2 bases from V and 11 from J; bases not matched to a gene: 13. The CDR3 contains 16 residues. CDR1 is SNHLY and CDR2 is FYNNEI in the germline V gene. The CDR3: CASSELSSGGETVQYF. Here the CDR3 DNA reads TGTGCCAGCAGTGAACTGTCCAGCGGGGGGGAAACCGTGCAGTATTTT. The full variable domain, rest sourced from reference TRBV2 and TRBJ2-3, is EPEVTQTPSHQVTQMGQEVILRCVPISNHLYFYWYRQILGQKVEFLVSFYNNEISEKSEIFDDQFSVERPDGSNFTLKIRSTKLEDSAMYFCASSELSSGGETVQYFGPGTRLTVL.

Ten or more counts support this clonotype. V usage is TRBV5-5 and J usage is TRBJ1-6; a possible D gene is TRBD1 (5 bases). Germline V lookup: CDR1 SGHKS, CDR2 YYEKEE (reference sequence). This CDR3 region has 11 residues. V dropped 4 bases and J dropped 14 bases, with 10 bases sitting between them. The DNA for the CDR3 is TGTGCCAGCAGCCCAGGGATCGCCCTCCACTTT. Its protein is CASSPGIALHF.

The V and J genes are TRBV3-1 and TRBJ1-1; D not certain. This CDR3 contains 13 residues. CDR1 is LGHDT, CDR2 YNNKEL, per germline (reference sequence). Trimming left V 4 bases short and J 7 bases short, with 13 bases between. The CDR3 DNA follows: TGTGCCAGCAGCCTCGCGGGCGCTTTTGAAGCTTTCTTT. Its translation: CASSLAGAFEAFF.

This sequence joins TRBV7-9 and TRBJ1-2; 7 bases are a match to TRBD1. Looked up from germline, CDR1 is SEHNR and CDR2 is FQNEAQ (reference sequence). Trimming at V came to 6 bases and at J to 4 bases, leaving 11 bases not matched to a gene. The CDR3 loop spans 15 amino acids. CDR3 residues: CASSSHRGDGYGYTF. The CDR3 coding sequence is TGTGCCAGCAGTTCCCACAGGGGCGATGGCTATGGCTACACCTTC. Based on the CDR3 plus reference TRBV7-9 and TRBJ1-2, the full variable domain is DTGVSQNPRHKITKRGQNVTFRCDPISEHNRLYWYRQTLGQGPEFLTYFQNEAQLEKSRLLSDRFSAERPKGSFSTLEIQRTEQGDSAMYLCASSSHRGDGYGYTFGSGTRLTVV.

This clonotype was seen only a few times. This chain uses TRBV3-1 with TRBJ2-1; D remains unclear. This CDR3 spans 12 amino acids. V lost 4 bases and J 6 bases, leaving 7 bases between the germline ends. Germline values: CDR1 LGHDT, CDR2 YNNKEL (reference sequence). CDR3 nucleotide sequence: TGTGCCAGCAGCCGAGATATCAATGAGCAGTTCTTC. It specifies CASSRDINEQFF.

There are a few counts of this clonotype. This chain links TRBV30 with TRBJ2-1, with D possibly being TRBD2 (5 bases). V gave up 0 bases and J gave up 0 bases, with 12 bases separating them. Looked up from germline, CDR1 is GTSNPN and CDR2 is SVGIG (reference sequence). The CDR3 runs to 16 residues. CDR3 residues: CAWSVGLVSSYNEQFF. The CDR3 coding sequence is TGTGCCTGGAGTGTAGGACTTGTGAGCTCCTACAATGAGCAGTTCTTC.

The chain uses TRBV9 and TRBJ2-1; no definite D call. This CDR3 region has 14 residues. V dropped 0 bases and J dropped 3 bases, with 7 bases sitting between them. In germline, CDR1 is SGDLS, CDR2 YYNGEE. CDR3 sequence (DNA): TGTGCCAGCAGCGTAGATTACTACTACAATGAGCAGTTCTTC. This gives the protein CASSVDYYYNEQFF.

This clonotype was counted a few times. This rearrangement joins TRBV19 to TRBJ2-2, with D possibly being TRBD1 or TRBD2 (6 bases each). The V and J ends lost 6 bases and 6 bases respectively, with 17 bases between them. The CDR3 loop spans 15 amino acids. Germline V gives CDR1 LNHDA, CDR2 SQIVND (reference sequence). The CDR3 loop reads CASSGTGRGAGELFF. The CDR3 region has the DNA TGTGCCAGTAGCGGTACAGGGCGCGGGGCCGGGGAGCTGTTTTTT. Looking up the rest from reference TRBV19 and TRBJ2-2 gives the full variable domain: DGGITQSPKYLFRKEGQNVTLSCEQNLNHDAMYWYRQDPGQGLRLIYYSQIVNDFQKGDIAEGYSVSREKKESFPLTVTSAQKNPTAFYLCASSGTGRGAGELFFGEGSRLTVL.

This sequence joins TRBV25-1 and TRBJ2-1; the D is unclear. The CDR3 covers 17 residues. Germline CDR1 and CDR2: MGHDK and SYGVNS. The ends were cut back, 5 bases at V and 1 base at J, with 18 bases in the middle. CDR3 bases: TGTGCCAGCAGTTCTCCAGTAGGGCCCTGGTCCTACAATGAGCAGTTCTTC. Its protein product is CASSSPVGPWSYNEQFF.

The chain is built from TRBV5-1 and TRBJ2-5, with D uncertain. Trimming pared 0 bases from V and 4 bases from J, leaving 7 bases between. The CDR3 covers 13 residues. CDR1 SGHRS and CDR2 YFSETQ come from the germline V gene. The CDR3 loop reads CASSLDSRETQYF. The CDR3 DNA reads as TGCGCCAGCAGCTTGGACAGTAGAGAGACCCAGTACTTC.